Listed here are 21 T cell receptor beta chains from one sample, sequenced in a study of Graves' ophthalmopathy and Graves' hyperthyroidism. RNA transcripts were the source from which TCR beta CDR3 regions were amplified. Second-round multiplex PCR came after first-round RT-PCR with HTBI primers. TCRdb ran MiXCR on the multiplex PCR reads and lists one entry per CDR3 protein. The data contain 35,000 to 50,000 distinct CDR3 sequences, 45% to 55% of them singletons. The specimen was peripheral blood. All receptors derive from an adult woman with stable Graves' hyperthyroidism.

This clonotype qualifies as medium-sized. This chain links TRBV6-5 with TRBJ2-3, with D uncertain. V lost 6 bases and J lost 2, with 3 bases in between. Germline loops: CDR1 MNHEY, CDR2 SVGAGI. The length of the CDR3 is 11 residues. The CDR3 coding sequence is TGTGCCAGCAGGATCACAGATACGCAGTATTTT. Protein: CASRITDTQYF.

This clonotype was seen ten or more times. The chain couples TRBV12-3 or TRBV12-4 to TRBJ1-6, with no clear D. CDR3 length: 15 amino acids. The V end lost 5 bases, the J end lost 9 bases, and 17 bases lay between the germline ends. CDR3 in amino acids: CASSDWTREASPLHF. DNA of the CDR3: TGTGCCAGCAGTGACTGGACGCGCGAGGCTTCACCCCTCCACTTT.

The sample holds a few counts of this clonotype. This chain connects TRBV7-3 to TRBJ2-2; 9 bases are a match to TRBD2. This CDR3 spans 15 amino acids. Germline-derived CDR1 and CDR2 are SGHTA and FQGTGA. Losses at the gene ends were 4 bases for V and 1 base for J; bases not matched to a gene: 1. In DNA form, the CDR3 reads TGTGCCAGCAGCTCGACTAGCGGGAACACCGGGGAGCTGTTTTTT. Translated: CASSSTSGNTGELFF.

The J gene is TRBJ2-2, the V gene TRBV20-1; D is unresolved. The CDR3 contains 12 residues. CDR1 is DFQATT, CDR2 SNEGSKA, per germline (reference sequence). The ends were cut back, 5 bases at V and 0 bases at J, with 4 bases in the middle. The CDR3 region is CSAYPNTGELFF. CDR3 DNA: TGCAGTGCTTACCCGAACACCGGGGAGCTGTTTTTT.

The CDR3 is CASSFEAGGETQYF. CDR3 sequence (DNA): TGTGCCAGCAGTTTCGAAGCGGGAGGGGAGACCCAGTACTTC. J is TRBJ2-5 and V is TRBV7-4; 10 bases match TRBD2. CDR1 SGHVT and CDR2 SQSDAQ come from the germline V gene. Trimming cost V 6 bases and J 5 bases; bases outside gene matches: 6. The length of the CDR3 is 14 residues. Drawing the rest from reference TRBV7-4 and TRBJ2-5, the complete variable domain is GAGVSQSPRYKVAKRGRDVALRCDSISGHVTLYWYRQTLGQGSEVLTYSQSDAQRDKSGRPSGRFSAERPERSVSTLKIQRTEQGDSAVYLCASSFEAGGETQYFGPGTRLLVL.

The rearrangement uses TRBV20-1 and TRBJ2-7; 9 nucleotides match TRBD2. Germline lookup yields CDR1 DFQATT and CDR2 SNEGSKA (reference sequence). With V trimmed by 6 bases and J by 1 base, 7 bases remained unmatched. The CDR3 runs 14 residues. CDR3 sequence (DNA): TGCAGTGCCAGCAGACTAGCGGATTCCTACGAGCAGTACTTC. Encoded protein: CSASRLADSYEQYF.

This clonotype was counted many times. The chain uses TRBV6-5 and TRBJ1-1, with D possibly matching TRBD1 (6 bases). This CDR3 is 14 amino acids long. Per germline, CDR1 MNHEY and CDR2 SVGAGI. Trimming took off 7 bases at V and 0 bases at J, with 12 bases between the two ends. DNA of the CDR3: TGTGCCAGCAAAGGACAGAACATGAACACTGAAGCTTTCTTT. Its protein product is CASKGQNMNTEAFF.

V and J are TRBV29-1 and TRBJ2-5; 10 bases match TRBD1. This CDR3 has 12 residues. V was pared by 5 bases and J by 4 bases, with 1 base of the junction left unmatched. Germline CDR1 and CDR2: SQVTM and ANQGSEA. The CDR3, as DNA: TGCAGCGTTCGGGACAGGGGAGAGACCCAGTACTTC. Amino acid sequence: CSVRDRGETQYF.

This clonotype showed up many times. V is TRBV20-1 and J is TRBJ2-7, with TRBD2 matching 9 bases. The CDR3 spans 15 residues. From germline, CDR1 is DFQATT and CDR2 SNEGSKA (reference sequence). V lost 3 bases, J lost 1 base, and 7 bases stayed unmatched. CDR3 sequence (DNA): TGCAGTGCTAGTGGCGGGAGGGGGTATTCCTACGAGCAGTACTTC. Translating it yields CSASGGRGYSYEQYF.

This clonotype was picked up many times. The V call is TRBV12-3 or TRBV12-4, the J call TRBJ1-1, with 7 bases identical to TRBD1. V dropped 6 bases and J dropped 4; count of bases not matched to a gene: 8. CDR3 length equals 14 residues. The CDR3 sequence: CASRPQGTGTEAFF. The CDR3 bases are TGTGCCAGCAGACCACAGGGGACGGGCACTGAAGCTTTCTTT.

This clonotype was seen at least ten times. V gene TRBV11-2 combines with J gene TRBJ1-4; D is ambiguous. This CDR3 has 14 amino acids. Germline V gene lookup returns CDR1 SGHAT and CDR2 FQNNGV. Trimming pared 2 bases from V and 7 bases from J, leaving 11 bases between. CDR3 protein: CASSLTGPGEKLFF. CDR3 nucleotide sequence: TGTGCCAGCAGCTTAACCGGGCCTGGTGAAAAACTGTTTTTT.

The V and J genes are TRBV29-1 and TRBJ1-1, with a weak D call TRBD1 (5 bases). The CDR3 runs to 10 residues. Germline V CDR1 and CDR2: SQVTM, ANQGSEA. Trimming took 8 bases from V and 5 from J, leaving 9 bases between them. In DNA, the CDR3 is TGCAGCATCAGGGTGACTGAAGCTTTCTTT. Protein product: CSIRVTEAFF.

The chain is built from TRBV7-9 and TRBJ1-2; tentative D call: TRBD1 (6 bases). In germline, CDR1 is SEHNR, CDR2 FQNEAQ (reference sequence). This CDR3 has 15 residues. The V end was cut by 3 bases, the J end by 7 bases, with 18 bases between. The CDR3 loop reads CASSLRPTGWGGYTF. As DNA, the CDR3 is TGTGCCAGCAGCTTGAGACCAACAGGGTGGGGTGGCTACACCTTC. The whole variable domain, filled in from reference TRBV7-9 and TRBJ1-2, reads DTGVSQNPRHKITKRGQNVTFRCDPISEHNRLYWYRQTLGQGPEFLTYFQNEAQLEKSRLLSDRFSAERPKGSFSTLEIQRTEQGDSAMYLCASSLRPTGWGGYTFGSGTRLTVV.

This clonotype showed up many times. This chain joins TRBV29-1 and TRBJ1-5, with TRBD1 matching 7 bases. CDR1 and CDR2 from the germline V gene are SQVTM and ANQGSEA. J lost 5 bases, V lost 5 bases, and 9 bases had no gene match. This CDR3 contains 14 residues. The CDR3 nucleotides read TGCAGCGTTCAAGTTGACAGGGCGGATCAGCCCCAGCATTTT. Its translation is CSVQVDRADQPQHF.

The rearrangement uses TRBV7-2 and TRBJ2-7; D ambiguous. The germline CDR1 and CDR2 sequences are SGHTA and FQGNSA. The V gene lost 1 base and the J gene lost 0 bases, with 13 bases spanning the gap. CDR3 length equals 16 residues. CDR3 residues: CASSLVPQVTSYEQYF. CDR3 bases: TGTGCCAGCAGCTTAGTCCCCCAGGTCACCTCCTACGAGCAGTACTTC.

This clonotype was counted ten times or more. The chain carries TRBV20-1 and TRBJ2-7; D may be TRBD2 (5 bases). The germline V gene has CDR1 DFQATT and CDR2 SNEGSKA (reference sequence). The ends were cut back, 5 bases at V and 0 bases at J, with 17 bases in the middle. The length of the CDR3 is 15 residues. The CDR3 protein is CSAGMTTPNSYEQYF. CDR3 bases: TGCAGTGCTGGGATGACTACCCCCAACTCCTACGAGCAGTACTTC.

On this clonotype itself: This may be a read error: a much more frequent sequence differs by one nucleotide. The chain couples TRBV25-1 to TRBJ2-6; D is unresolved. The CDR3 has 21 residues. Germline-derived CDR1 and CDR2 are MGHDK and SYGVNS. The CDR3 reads CASSQDWWPNLLLPGTNVLTF. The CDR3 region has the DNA TGTGCCAGCAGCCAAGATTGGTGGCCAAATCTCCTCCTTCCTGGGACCAACGTCCTGACTTTC.

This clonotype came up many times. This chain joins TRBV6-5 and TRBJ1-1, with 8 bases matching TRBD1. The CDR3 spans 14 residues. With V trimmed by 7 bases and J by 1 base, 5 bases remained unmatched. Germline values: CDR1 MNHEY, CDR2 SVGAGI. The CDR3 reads CASNPGTGNTEAFF. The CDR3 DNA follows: TGTGCCAGCAACCCCGGGACAGGGAACACTGAAGCTTTCTTT.

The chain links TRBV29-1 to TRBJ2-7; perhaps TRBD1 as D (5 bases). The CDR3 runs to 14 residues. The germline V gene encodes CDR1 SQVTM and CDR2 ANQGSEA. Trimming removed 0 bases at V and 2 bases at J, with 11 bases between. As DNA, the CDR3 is TGCAGCGTTGAAGAGGCAGGGCGCCCCTACGAGCAGTACTTC. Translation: CSVEEAGRPYEQYF.

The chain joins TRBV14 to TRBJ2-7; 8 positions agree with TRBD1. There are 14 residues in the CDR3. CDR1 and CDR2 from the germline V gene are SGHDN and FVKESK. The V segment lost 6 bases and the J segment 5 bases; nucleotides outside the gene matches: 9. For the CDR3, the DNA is TGTGCCAGCAGTTTGGACAGGGCAGACGACGAGCAGTACTTC. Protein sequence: CASSLDRADDEQYF.

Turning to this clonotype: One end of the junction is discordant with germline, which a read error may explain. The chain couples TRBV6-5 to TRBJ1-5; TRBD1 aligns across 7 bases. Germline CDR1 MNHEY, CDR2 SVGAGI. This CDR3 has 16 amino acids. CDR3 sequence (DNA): TGTGCCATCAGTGCTGGGGGACAGAGTAGCAATCAGCCCCAGCATTTT. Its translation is CAISAGGQSSNQPQHF.